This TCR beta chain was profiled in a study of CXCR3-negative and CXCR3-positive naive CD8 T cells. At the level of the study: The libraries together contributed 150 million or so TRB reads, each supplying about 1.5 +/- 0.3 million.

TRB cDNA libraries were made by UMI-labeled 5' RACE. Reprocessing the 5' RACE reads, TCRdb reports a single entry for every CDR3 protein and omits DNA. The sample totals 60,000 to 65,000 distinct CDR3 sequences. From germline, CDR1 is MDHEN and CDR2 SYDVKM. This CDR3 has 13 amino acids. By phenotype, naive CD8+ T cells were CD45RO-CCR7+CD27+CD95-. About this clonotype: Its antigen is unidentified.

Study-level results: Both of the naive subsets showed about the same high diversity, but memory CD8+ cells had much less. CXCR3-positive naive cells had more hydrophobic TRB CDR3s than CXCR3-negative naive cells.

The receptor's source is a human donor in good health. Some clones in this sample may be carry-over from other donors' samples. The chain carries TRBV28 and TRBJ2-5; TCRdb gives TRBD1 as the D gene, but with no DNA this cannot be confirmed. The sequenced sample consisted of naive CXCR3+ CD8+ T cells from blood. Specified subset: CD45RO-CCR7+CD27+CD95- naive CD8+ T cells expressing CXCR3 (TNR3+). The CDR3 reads CASVPASLGTQYF.